A single sample gave rise to the 15 T cell receptor beta chains below, sequenced in a study of blood T cell repertoires in COVID-19. Method: immunoSEQ multiplex PCR; TCRdb's copy keeps in-frame clones and lacks some. The sample lists more than 150,000 clones; approximately 80% were seen once. The sequenced material came from PBMCs or T cells enriched from blood (not recorded which). The origin of the receptors is a woman aged 45 to 65 who had recovered from COVID-19.

The chain couples TRBV27 to TRBJ2-7, with D perhaps matching TRBD1 (6 bases). The CDR3 is 14 amino acids. Trimming removed 6 bases from V and 3 bases from J, with 15 bases in between. Germline V gene lookup returns CDR1 MNHEY and CDR2 SMNVEV (reference sequence). CDR3 protein: CASRTQGPLYEQYF. The DNA for the CDR3 is TGTGCCAGCAGAACCCAGGGGCCTCTCTACGAGCAGTACTTC.

Turning to this clone: Mismatch with germline at one junction end may stem from a read error. This chain connects TRBV7-2 to TRBJ2-2; tentatively, D is TRBD2 (5 bases). The CDR3 has 15 amino acids. CDR1 and CDR2 from the germline V gene are SGHTA and FQGNSA. In DNA form, the CDR3 reads TGTGCCAGCAGCCTCAGGTGGAGGAACACTGGGGAGCTGTTTTTT. Translation gives CASSLRWRNTGELFF.

CDR3 loop: CASSLFPGTEAFF. Here the CDR3 DNA reads TGCGCCAGCAGCTTGTTCCCAGGCACTGAAGCTTTCTTT. The V gene is TRBV5-1, the J gene TRBJ1-1; D ambiguous. Per germline, CDR1 SGHRS and CDR2 YFSETQ. V was shortened by 1 base and J by 4 bases, with 8 bases between the two germline ends. The CDR3 totals 13 residues.

The sample holds one count of this clone. The chain employs TRBV6-1 and TRBJ1-2; TRBD1 might be the D (6 bases). This CDR3 region has 13 residues. Trimming shortened V by 2 bases and J by 8 bases, and 12 bases separated the two germline ends. CDR1 and CDR2 (germline): MNHNS, SASEGT. The CDR3 nucleotides read TGTGCCAGCAGTGAACGGGGGGCATGGGGCTACACCTTC. Translated: CASSERGAWGYTF.

This clone was detected only once. The chain links TRBV24-1 to TRBJ1-5; 9 nucleotides agree with TRBD1. This CDR3 comprises 17 residues. Germline loops: CDR1 KGHDR, CDR2 SFDVKD. Trimming took 5 bases from V and 1 from J; bases not matched to a gene: 8. CDR3 sequence: CATSAGQGIPSNQPQHF. CDR3 DNA: TGTGCCACCAGTGCGGGACAGGGAATCCCAAGCAATCAGCCCCAGCATTTT.

The chain is built from TRBV27 and TRBJ2-1; TRBD2 aligns across 10 bases. Germline assignment: CDR1 MNHEY and CDR2 SMNVEV (reference sequence). The V segment lost 2 bases and the J segment 11 bases; nucleotides outside the gene matches: 9. This CDR3 is 15 amino acids long. CDR3 nucleotides: TGTGCCAGCAGTTTAAGGACTAGCGGCCCCTCCCAGCAGTTCTTC. This codes for CASSLRTSGPSQQFF.

This clone was seen a few times. The CDR3 loop is CASSRWGDNSPLHF. CDR3 bases: TGTGCCAGCAGCCGTTGGGGAGATAATTCACCCCTCCACTTT. The chain combines TRBV5-8 with TRBJ1-6; the D is unclear. Germline CDR1 reads SGHTS; CDR2 reads YDEGEE. CDR3 size: 14 residues. The V end lost 4 bases, the J end lost 5 bases, and 10 bases lay between the germline ends.

This clone appeared a few times. This rearrangement joins TRBV29-1 to TRBJ1-1; 9 nucleotides align to TRBD1. The CDR3 runs to 13 residues. Germline CDR1 is SQVTM and CDR2 is ANQGSEA. J gave up 3 bases and V 6 bases, and 5 bases lay outside the gene matches. CDR3 nucleotides: TGCAGCGTCCGGACAGGGGTCGACACTGAAGCTTTCTTT. It is translated as CSVRTGVDTEAFF.

This chain joins TRBV28 and TRBJ2-2; maybe TRBD1 (7 bases). The V end was cut by 2 bases, the J end by 7 bases, with 14 bases between. From germline, CDR1 is MDHEN and CDR2 SYDVKM. The CDR3 is 15 amino acids. Here the CDR3 reads CASSLGGGAGGELFF. As DNA, the CDR3 is TGTGCCAGCAGTTTAGGAGGGGGCGCAGGCGGGGAGCTGTTTTTT.

This clone showed up just once. The chain carries TRBV7-6 and TRBJ2-3, with a weak D call TRBD1 (6 bases). Deletions cut 1 base from V and 2 bases from J, with 13 bases between. The CDR3 covers 16 residues. CDR1 and CDR2 from the germline V gene are SGHVS and FNYEAQ. CDR3 sequence: CASSLGQGLATDTQYF. Here the CDR3 DNA reads TGTGCCAGCAGCTTAGGGCAGGGGTTGGCCACAGATACGCAGTATTTT.

The chain carries TRBV28 and TRBJ1-6; 7 nucleotides match TRBD1. Germline V gene data show CDR1 as MDHEN and CDR2 as SYDVKM. With 10 bases clipped from V and 18 bases from J, the junction kept 18 bases outside the gene matches. The CDR3 covers 13 residues. In DNA form, the CDR3 reads TGTGCCACCCACTCGGACAGGTCCCTTGGTCACCACTTT. It codes for CATHSDRSLGHHF.

J is TRBJ2-1 and V is TRBV19, with TRBD2 matching over 11 bases. Germline values: CDR1 LNHDA, CDR2 SQIVND (reference sequence). The V and J ends lost 5 bases and 8 bases, in that order; junction bases with no gene match: 11. There are 16 residues in the CDR3. The CDR3 nucleotides are TGTGCCAGTAGTTCGCGTATAGCGGGAGGGAGATATGAGCAGTTCTTC. Its protein product is CASSSRIAGGRYEQFF.

CDR3 loop: CASSFGTHNSPLHF. The CDR3 region has the DNA TGTGCCAGCAGCTTCGGGACACATAATTCACCCCTCCACTTT. The rearrangement joins TRBV7-3 to TRBJ1-6; possibly TRBD1 for D (6 bases). The V and J ends lost 3 bases and 5 bases respectively, with 8 bases between them. CDR1 and CDR2 (germline): SGHTA, FQGTGA. The CDR3 sequence is 14 residues long. Looking up the rest from reference TRBV7-3 and TRBJ1-6 gives the full variable domain: GAGVSQTPSNKVTEKGKYVELRCDPISGHTALYWYRQSLGQGPEFLIYFQGTGAADDSGLPNDRFFAVRPEGSVSTLKIQRTERGDSAVYLCASSFGTHNSPLHFGNGTRLTVT.

The V gene is TRBV6-5, the J gene TRBJ1-6, with 11 bases that match TRBD1. The V gene end was trimmed by 8 bases and the J gene end by 1 base; junction bases not matched to a gene: 1. CDR1 and CDR2 (germline): MNHEY, SVGAGI. The CDR3 runs to 15 residues. This CDR3 is CASGQGASYNSPLHF. CDR3 nucleotides: TGTGCCAGCGGACAGGGGGCTTCCTATAATTCACCCCTCCACTTT.

This rearrangement joins TRBV4-1 to TRBJ1-4; 10 nucleotides line up with TRBD1. The length of the CDR3 is 15 residues. V lost 2 bases, J lost 6 bases, and 3 bases stayed unmatched. CDR1 is MGHRA and CDR2 is YSYEKL in the germline V gene. CDR3 sequence reads: CASSQSGTGDEKLFF. For the CDR3, the DNA is TGCGCCAGCAGCCAATCCGGGACAGGGGATGAAAAACTGTTTTTT.